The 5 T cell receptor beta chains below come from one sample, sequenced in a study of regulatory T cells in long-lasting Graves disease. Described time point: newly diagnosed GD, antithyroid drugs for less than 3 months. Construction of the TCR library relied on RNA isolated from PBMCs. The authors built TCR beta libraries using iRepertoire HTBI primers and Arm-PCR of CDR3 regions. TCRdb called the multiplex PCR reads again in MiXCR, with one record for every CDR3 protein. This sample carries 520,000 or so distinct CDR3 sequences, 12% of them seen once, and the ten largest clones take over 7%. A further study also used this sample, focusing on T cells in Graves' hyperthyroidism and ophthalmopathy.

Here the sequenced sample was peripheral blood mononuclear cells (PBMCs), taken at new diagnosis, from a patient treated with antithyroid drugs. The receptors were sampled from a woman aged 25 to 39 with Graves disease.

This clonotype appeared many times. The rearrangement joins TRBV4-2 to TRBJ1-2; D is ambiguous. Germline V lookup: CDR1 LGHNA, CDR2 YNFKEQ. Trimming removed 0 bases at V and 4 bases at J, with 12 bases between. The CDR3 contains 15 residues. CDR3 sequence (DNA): TGTGCCAGCAGCCAAGACCCGGCGGAGATCTATGGCTACACCTTC. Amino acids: CASSQDPAEIYGYTF.

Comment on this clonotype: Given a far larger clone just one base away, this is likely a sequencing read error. The CDR3 loop is CASGRGPEREKLFF. In nucleotides, the CDR3 is TGTGCCAGCGGCCGCGGACCAGAGCGAGAAAAACTGTTTTTT. The gene calls are TRBV11-2 and TRBJ1-4; D unclear. Germline V lookup: CDR1 SGHAT, CDR2 FQNNGV. Trimming stripped 8 bases from V and 8 bases from J, with 18 bases between. The CDR3 is 14 residues long. The complete variable domain, with remaining parts taken from reference TRBV11-2 and TRBJ1-4, reads EAGVAQSPRYKIIEKRQSVAFWCNPISGHATLYWYQQILGQGPKLLIQFQNNGVVDDSQLPKDRFSAERLKGVDSTLKIQPAKLEDSAVYLCASGRGPEREKLFFGSGTQLSVL.

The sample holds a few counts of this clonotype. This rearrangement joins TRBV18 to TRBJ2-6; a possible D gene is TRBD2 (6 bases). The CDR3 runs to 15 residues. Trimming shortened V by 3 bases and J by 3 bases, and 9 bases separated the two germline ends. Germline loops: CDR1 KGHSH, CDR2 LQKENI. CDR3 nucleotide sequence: TGTGCCAGCTCACCGCCGGGGGTTGGGGCCAACGTCCTGACTTTC. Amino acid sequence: CASSPPGVGANVLTF. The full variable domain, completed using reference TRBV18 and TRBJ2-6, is NAGVMQNPRHLVRRRGQEARLRCSPMKGHSHVYWYRQLPEEGLKFMVYLQKENIIDESGMPKERFSAEFPKEGPSILRIQQVVRGDSAAYFCASSPPGVGANVLTFGAGSRLTVL.

In DNA, the CDR3 is TGCGCCAGCAGCTTGGAACTGGAGCGCTACACCTTC. It codes for CASSLELERYTF. This chain connects TRBV5-1 to TRBJ1-2; D is uncertain. The CDR3 has 12 residues. V was cut by 0 bases and J by 9 bases, with 9 bases left in between. From germline, CDR1 is SGHRS and CDR2 YFSETQ.

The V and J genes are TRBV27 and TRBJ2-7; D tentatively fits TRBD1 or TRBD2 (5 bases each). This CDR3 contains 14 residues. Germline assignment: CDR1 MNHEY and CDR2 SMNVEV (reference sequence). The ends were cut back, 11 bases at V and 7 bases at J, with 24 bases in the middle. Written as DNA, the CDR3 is TGTGCCTCCCGCGAGGGGCTGGCTTTTGGGGAGCAGTACTTC. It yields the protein CASREGLAFGEQYF.